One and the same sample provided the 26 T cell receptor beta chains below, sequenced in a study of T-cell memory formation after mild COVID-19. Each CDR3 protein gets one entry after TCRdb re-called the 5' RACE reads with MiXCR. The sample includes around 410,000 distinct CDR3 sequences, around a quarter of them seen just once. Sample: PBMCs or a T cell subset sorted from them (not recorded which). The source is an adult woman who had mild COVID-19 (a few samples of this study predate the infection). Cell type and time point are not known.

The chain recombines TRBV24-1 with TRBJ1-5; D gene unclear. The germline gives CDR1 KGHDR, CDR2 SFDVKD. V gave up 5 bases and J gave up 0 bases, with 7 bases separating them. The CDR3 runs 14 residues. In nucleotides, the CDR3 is TGTGCCACCAGTGGCAAAAATAGCAATCAGCCCCAGCATTTT. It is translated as CATSGKNSNQPQHF.

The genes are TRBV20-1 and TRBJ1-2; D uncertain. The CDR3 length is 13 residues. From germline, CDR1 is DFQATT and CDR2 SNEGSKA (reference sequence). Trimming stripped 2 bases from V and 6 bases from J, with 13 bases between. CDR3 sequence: CSARQATGDGYTF. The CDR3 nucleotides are TGCAGTGCTAGACAAGCTACGGGAGATGGCTACACCTTC.

This chain's CDR3 is CSAMTGISTDTQYF. The DNA for the CDR3 is TGCAGTGCTATGACAGGCATTAGCACAGATACGCAGTATTTT. This chain connects TRBV20-1 to TRBJ2-3, with D maybe TRBD1 (6 bases). This CDR3 spans 14 amino acids. CDR1 is DFQATT and CDR2 is SNEGSKA in the germline V gene (reference sequence). The ends were cut back, 4 bases at V and 0 bases at J, with 11 bases in the middle.

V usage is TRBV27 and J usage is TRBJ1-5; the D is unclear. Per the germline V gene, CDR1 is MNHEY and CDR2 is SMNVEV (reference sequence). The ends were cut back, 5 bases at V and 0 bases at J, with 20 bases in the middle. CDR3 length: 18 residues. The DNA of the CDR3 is TGTGCCAGCAGTCCACGAGGCAGGCCGACCTATAGCAATCAGCCCCAGCATTTT. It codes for CASSPRGRPTYSNQPQHF.

The CDR3 nucleotides are TGTGCCAGCAGCGTTTTCCGGGAGGGCAATCAGCCCCAGCATTTT. It specifies CASSVFREGNQPQHF. The V call is TRBV6-2 or TRBV6-3, the J call TRBJ1-5; D unclear. The CDR3 loop spans 15 amino acids. CDR1 MNHEY and CDR2 SVGEGT come from the germline V gene. The germline V and J ends were trimmed by 6 bases and 2 bases, with 14 bases remaining between them.

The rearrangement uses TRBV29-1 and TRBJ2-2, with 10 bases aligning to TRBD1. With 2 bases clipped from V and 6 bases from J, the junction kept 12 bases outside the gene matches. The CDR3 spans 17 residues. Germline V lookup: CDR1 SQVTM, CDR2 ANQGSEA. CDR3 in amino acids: CSVERGRDRGVSGELFF. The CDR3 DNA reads TGCAGCGTTGAAAGGGGCCGGGACAGGGGAGTATCCGGGGAGCTGTTTTTT.

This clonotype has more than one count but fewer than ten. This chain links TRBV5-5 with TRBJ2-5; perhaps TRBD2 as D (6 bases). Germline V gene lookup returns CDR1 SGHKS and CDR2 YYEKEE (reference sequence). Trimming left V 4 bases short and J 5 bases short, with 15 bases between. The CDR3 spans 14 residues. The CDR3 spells CASSVTSLQETQYF. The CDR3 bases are TGTGCCAGCAGCGTGACTAGTCTTCAGGAGACCCAGTACTTC. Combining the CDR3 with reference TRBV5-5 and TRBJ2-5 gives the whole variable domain DAGVTQSPTHLIKTRGQQVTLRCSPISGHKSVSWYQQVLGQGPQFIFQYYEKEERGRGNFPDRFSARQFPNYSSELNVNALLLGDSALYLCASSVTSLQETQYFGPGTRLLVL.

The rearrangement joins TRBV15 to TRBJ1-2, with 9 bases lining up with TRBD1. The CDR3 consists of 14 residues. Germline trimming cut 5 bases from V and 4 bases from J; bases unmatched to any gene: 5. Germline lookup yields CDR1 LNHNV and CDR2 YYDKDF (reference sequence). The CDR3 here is CATSVDRGAYGYTF. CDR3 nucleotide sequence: TGTGCCACCAGCGTAGACAGGGGGGCCTATGGCTACACCTTC.

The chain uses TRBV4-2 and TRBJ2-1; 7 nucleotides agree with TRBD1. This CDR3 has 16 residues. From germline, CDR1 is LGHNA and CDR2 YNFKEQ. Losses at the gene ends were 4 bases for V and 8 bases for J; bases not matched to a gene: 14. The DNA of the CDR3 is TGTGCCAGCAGCCCCGACAGGGAAAGAGTTAAAGATGAGCAGTTCTTC. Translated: CASSPDRERVKDEQFF.

This chain's CDR3 is CASSPLGETNYGYTF. In DNA form, the CDR3 reads TGTGCCAGCAGCCCACTGGGGGAGACTAACTATGGCTACACCTTC. V is TRBV3-1 and J is TRBJ1-2; D is perhaps TRBD1 (5 bases). The germline gives CDR1 LGHDT, CDR2 YNNKEL (reference sequence). Trimming removed 4 bases at V and 0 bases at J, with 12 bases between. This CDR3 is 15 amino acids long.

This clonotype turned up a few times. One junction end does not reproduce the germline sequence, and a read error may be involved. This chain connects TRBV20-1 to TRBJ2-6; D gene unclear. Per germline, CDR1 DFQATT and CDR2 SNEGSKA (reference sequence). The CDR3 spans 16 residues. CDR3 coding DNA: TGCAGTGCTAGAGCCTCTGGTCGCTCTGGGACCAACGTCCTGACTTTC. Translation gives CSARASGRSGTNVLTF.

In DNA, the CDR3 is TGTGCCAGCTCCAGACGCGGGGCTGGAAACACCATATATTTT. Amino acids: CASSRRGAGNTIYF. The rearrangement joins TRBV25-1 to TRBJ1-3; D is unclear. V lost 8 bases and J lost 2, with 13 bases in between. The CDR3 is 14 residues long. CDR1 and CDR2 (germline): MGHDK, SYGVNS.

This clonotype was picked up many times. CDR3 sequence: CASSPRGGDIAKNIQYF. For the CDR3, the DNA is TGTGCCAGCAGCCCCCGAGGCGGGGATATAGCCAAAAACATTCAGTACTTC. The chain carries TRBV11-2 and TRBJ2-4; perhaps TRBD2 as D (6 bases). CDR3 size: 17 residues. Germline CDR1 reads SGHAT; CDR2 reads FQNNGV. V lost 5 bases and J 0 bases, leaving 17 bases between the germline ends. The variable domain in full, completed from reference TRBV11-2 and TRBJ2-4, reads EAGVAQSPRYKIIEKRQSVAFWCNPISGHATLYWYQQILGQGPKLLIQFQNNGVVDDSQLPKDRFSAERLKGVDSTLKIQPAKLEDSAVYLCASSPRGGDIAKNIQYFGAGTRLSVL.

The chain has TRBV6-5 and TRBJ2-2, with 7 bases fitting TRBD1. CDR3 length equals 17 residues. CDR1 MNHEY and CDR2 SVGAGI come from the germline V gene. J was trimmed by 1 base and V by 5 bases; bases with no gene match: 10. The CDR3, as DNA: TGTGCCAGCAGTACCCCTGCCGGGACAGAGAACACCGGGGAGCTGTTTTTT. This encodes CASSTPAGTENTGELFF.

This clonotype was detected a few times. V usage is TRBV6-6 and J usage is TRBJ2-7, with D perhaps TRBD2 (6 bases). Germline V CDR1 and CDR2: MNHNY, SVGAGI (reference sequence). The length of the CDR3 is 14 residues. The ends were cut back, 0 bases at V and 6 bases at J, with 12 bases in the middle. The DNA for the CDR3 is TGTGCCAGCAGTTACTCCGGGGACGGGGGCGAGCAGTACTTC. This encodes CASSYSGDGGEQYF.

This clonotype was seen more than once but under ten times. CDR3 sequence reads: CASSLQVNTEAFF. In nucleotides, the CDR3 is TGTGCCAGCAGCCTACAGGTGAACACTGAAGCTTTCTTT. The chain couples TRBV12-3 or TRBV12-4 to TRBJ1-1, with a tentative D call TRBD1 (5 bases). V shed 6 bases and J shed 0 bases, with 8 bases lying between them. The CDR3 loop spans 13 amino acids.

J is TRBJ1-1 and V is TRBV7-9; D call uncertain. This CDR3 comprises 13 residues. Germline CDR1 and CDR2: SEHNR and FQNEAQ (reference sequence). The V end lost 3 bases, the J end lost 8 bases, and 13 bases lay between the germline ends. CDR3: CASSFLGDVEAFF. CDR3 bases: TGTGCCAGCAGCTTTCTTGGGGATGTAGAAGCTTTCTTT.

The DNA of the CDR3 is TGTGCCACCAGTGATTTGGATCAGGGGGCGAGTATGAACGGGGAGCTGTTTTTT. Protein product: CATSDLDQGASMNGELFF. This chain connects TRBV24-1 to TRBJ2-2; the match to TRBD1 covers 8 bases. Germline CDR1 reads KGHDR; CDR2 reads SFDVKD. V lost 0 bases to trimming and J lost 7 bases; unmatched junction nucleotides: 12. The CDR3 has 18 amino acids.

The DNA for the CDR3 is TGTGCCAGCAGCCAAGCGACAGGACCCAACTATGGCTACACCTTC. It specifies CASSQATGPNYGYTF. The V call is TRBV3-1, the J call TRBJ1-2; a possible D gene is TRBD1 (6 bases). The CDR3 consists of 15 residues. Trimming removed 1 base at V and 2 bases at J, with 11 bases between. Germline assignment: CDR1 LGHDT and CDR2 YNNKEL (reference sequence).

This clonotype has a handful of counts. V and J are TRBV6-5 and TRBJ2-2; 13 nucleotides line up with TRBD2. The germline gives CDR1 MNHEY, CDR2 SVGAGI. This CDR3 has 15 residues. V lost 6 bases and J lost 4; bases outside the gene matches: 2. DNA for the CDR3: TGTGCCAGCAGCACTAGCGGGAGGGCCACCGGGGAGCTGTTTTTT. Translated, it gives CASSTSGRATGELFF.

CDR3 in amino acids: CAWHRSNYGYTF. DNA for the CDR3: TGTGCCTGGCACAGGAGTAACTATGGCTACACCTTC. V usage is TRBV30 and J usage is TRBJ1-2, with a possible D match to TRBD1 (5 bases). CDR1 is GTSNPN and CDR2 is SVGIG in the germline V gene (reference sequence). The CDR3 contains 12 residues. Trimming left V 5 bases short and J 1 base short, with 8 bases between.

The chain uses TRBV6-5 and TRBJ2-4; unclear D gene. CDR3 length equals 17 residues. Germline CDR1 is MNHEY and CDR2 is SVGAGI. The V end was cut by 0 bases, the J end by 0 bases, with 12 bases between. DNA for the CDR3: TGTGCCAGCAGTTACTCCCCGTTAGGGTTAGCCAAAAACATTCAGTACTTC. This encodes CASSYSPLGLAKNIQYF.

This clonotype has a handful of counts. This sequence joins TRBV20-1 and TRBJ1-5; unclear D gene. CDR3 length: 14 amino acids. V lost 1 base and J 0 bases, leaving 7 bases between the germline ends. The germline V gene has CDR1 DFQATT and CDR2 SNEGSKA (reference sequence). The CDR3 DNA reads TGCAGTGCTAGAGTACAGAGTAGCAATCAGCCCCAGCATTTT. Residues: CSARVQSSNQPQHF.

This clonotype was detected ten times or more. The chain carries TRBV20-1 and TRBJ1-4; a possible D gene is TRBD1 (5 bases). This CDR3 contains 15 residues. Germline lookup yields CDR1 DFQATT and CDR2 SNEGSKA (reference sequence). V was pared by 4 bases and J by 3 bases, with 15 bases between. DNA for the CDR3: TGCAGTGCTACAGGGAATGGAAGGGCTAATGAAAAACTGTTTTTT. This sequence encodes CSATGNGRANEKLFF.

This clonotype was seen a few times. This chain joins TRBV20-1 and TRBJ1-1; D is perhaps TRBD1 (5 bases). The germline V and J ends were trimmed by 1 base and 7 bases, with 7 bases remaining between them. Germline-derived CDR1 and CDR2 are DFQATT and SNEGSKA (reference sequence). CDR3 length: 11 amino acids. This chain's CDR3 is CSARGRGEAFF. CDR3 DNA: TGCAGTGCTAGAGGAAGGGGTGAAGCTTTCTTT.

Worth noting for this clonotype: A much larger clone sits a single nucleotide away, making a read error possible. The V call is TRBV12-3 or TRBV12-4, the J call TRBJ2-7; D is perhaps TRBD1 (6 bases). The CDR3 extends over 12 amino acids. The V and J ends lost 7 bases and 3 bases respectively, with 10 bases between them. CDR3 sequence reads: CASTPDSYEQYF. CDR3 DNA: TGTGCCAGCACCCCGGACAGCTACGAGCAGTACTTC.